The 3 T cell receptor beta chains listed next were all sequenced from one sample in a study of shared clonotypes between healthy human individuals. Naivety among CD8 cells was defined by CD45RO negativity and positive CCR7 selection, thereby excluding terminally differentiated effector memory CD45RA+ cells. The assay was immunoSEQ multiplex PCR, and TCRdb's table has in-frame clones only and misses some. Of about 2.2 million clones in the sample, approximately 94% were seen once. The specimen sequenced was naive CD8+ T cells from PBMCs. These receptors all stem from a man aged 18-30 years in good health. Some clones in this sample may be carry-over from other donors' samples.

V is TRBV11-3 and J is TRBJ2-3; 7 nucleotides match TRBD1. V was clipped by 1 base and J by 0 bases; unmatched bases: 4. The CDR3 consists of 16 residues. Germline V gene sequence: CDR1 SGHNT, CDR2 YENEEA. This chain's CDR3 is CASSLAGTESTDTQYF. As DNA, the CDR3 is TGTGCCAGCAGCTTAGCGGGGACAGAAAGCACAGATACGCAGTATTTT.

The chain uses TRBV10-3 and TRBJ2-7; no definite D call. This CDR3 region has 15 residues. Trimming stripped 1 base from V and 0 bases from J, with 10 bases between. Germline CDR1 ENHRY, CDR2 SYGVKD. CDR3 sequence: CAISELGESSYEQYF. The CDR3, as DNA: TGTGCCATCAGTGAGTTAGGTGAGAGCTCCTACGAGCAGTACTTC.

The CDR3 bases are TGTGCCAGCTCACCGGGGAGGTCGGACACTGAAGCTTTCTTT. This codes for CASSPGRSDTEAFF. The chain employs TRBV18 and TRBJ1-1; D not certain. The CDR3 is 14 amino acids. The germline gives CDR1 KGHSH, CDR2 LQKENI. V was shortened by 3 bases and J by 3 bases, with 11 bases between the two germline ends.